These 22 T cell receptor beta chains were sequenced from one sample in a study of OX40 agonist ivuxolimab in advanced cancers. Sequencing was performed with immunoSEQ multiplex PCR; in TCRdb, only in-frame clones are kept and a portion is missing. The table has fewer than 90,000 clones, around 90% seen once. Sequenced here: CD4+ or CD8+ T cells sorted from blood, sampled in a trial of the OX40 agonist ivuxolimab. The receptors were sampled from an adult with an advanced solid tumor such as melanoma, head and neck, liver or kidney cancer.

The DNA of the CDR3 is TGTGCCAGCAGCTTATGGGGCCAGGGGGCGAGGGGCAGCTATGGCTACACCTTC. It yields the protein CASSLWGQGARGSYGYTF. The chain employs TRBV7-9 and TRBJ1-2; TRBD1 matches at 8 bases. The CDR3 loop spans 18 amino acids. The V gene end was trimmed by 2 bases and the J gene end by 4 bases; junction bases not matched to a gene: 15. Germline CDR1 and CDR2: SEHNR and FQNEAQ (reference sequence). Drawing the rest from reference TRBV7-9 and TRBJ1-2, the complete variable domain is DTGVSQNPRHKITKRGQNVTFRCDPISEHNRLYWYRQTLGQGPEFLTYFQNEAQLEKSRLLSDRFSAERPKGSFSTLEIQRTEQGDSAMYLCASSLWGQGARGSYGYTFGSGTRLTVV.

The CDR3 DNA sequence: TGCGCCAGCAGCACGGAAGGGTCGCGAGGAAACACCATATATTTT. Residues: CASSTEGSRGNTIYF. The gene calls are TRBV5-1 and TRBJ1-3; D gene uncertain. CDR1 is SGHRS and CDR2 is YFSETQ in the germline V gene. This CDR3 has 15 amino acids. Trimming took 4 bases from V and 4 from J, leaving 15 bases between them.

J is TRBJ2-3 and V is TRBV4-1, with TRBD2 identical over 9 bases. The CDR3 has 17 amino acids. The germline V gene encodes CDR1 MGHRA and CDR2 YSYEKL. Losses at the gene ends were 0 bases for V and 0 bases for J; bases not matched to a gene: 4. The CDR3 here is CASSQETSGTSTDTQYF. CDR3 nucleotides: TGCGCCAGCAGCCAAGAGACTAGCGGAACTAGCACAGATACGCAGTATTTT.

The J gene is TRBJ2-7, the V gene TRBV6-6; TRBD2 might be the D (6 bases). CDR3 length equals 13 residues. The V end was cut by 7 bases, the J end by 5 bases, with 15 bases between. Germline V gene lookup returns CDR1 MNHNY and CDR2 SVGAGI (reference sequence). Written as DNA, the CDR3 is TGTGCCAGCACCTCGTGGGGGGTTGACGAGCAGTACTTC. Translation: CASTSWGVDEQYF.

The V call is TRBV29-1, the J call TRBJ1-2; 8 bases align to TRBD1. This CDR3 spans 14 amino acids. CDR1 is SQVTM and CDR2 is ANQGSEA in the germline V gene. The junction had 11 bases not matched to a gene; V was cut back by 3 bases and J by 8 bases. The CDR3 DNA is TGCAGCGTTGATCTCCCGGGACAGGCAAGAGGCTACACCTTC. Its translation is CSVDLPGQARGYTF.

The J gene is TRBJ2-7, the V gene TRBV6-5; D is uncertain. V was clipped by 0 bases and J by 2 bases, with 8 bases between them. In germline, CDR1 is MNHEY, CDR2 SVGAGI. The CDR3 has 14 residues. The CDR3, as DNA: TGTGCCAGCAGTTACTCTAGGTCGACCTACGAGCAGTACTTC. Amino acid sequence: CASSYSRSTYEQYF.

This chain connects TRBV7-9 to TRBJ2-7; 9 bases map to TRBD1. The length of the CDR3 is 13 residues. In germline, CDR1 is SEHNR, CDR2 FQNEAQ (reference sequence). V was pared by 5 bases and J by 4 bases, with 3 bases of the junction left unmatched. CDR3 in amino acids: CASSRGQGYEQYF. CDR3 coding DNA: TGTGCCAGCAGCAGGGGACAGGGTTACGAGCAGTACTTC.

V is TRBV7-2 and J is TRBJ1-3; D gene uncertain. Germline assignment: CDR1 SGHTA and CDR2 FQGNSA. The CDR3 has 14 residues. V dropped 1 base and J dropped 0 bases, with 4 bases sitting between them. Here the CDR3 reads CASSLGLSGNTIYF. The CDR3 DNA reads TGTGCCAGCAGCTTAGGCCTCTCTGGAAACACCATATATTTT.

The V and J genes are TRBV18 and TRBJ1-1, with TRBD1 matching 8 bases. With V trimmed by 5 bases and J by 1 base, 6 bases remained unmatched. The CDR3 totals 15 residues. Looked up from germline, CDR1 is KGHSH and CDR2 is LQKENI. The CDR3 DNA is TGTGCCAGCTCAGTACGGACAGGGCAGAACACTGAAGCTTTCTTT. This codes for CASSVRTGQNTEAFF.

The chain uses TRBV13 and TRBJ2-3; 7 positions match TRBD2. The CDR3 has 15 residues. Trimming cost V 5 bases and J 3 bases; bases outside gene matches: 8. Germline assignment: CDR1 PRHDT and CDR2 FYEKMQ (reference sequence). This CDR3 reads CASSLREGPTDTQYF. CDR3 DNA: TGTGCCAGCAGCCTGAGGGAGGGCCCTACAGATACGCAGTATTTT.

The V call is TRBV7-9, the J call TRBJ1-4; no reliable D call. Trimming shortened V by 3 bases and J by 0 bases, and 8 bases separated the two germline ends. This CDR3 has 15 amino acids. From germline, CDR1 is SEHNR and CDR2 FQNEAQ (reference sequence). The CDR3: CASSFGSATNEKLFF. The CDR3 DNA reads as TGTGCCAGCAGCTTTGGGAGTGCAACTAATGAAAAACTGTTTTTT.

V and J are TRBV12-1 and TRBJ2-1. TRBV12-1 is recorded as a pseudogene. The length of the CDR3 is 16 residues. CDR3 amino acids: CASSFRWVSSYNEQFF. Here the CDR3 DNA reads TGTGCCAGCAGCTTTCGGTGGGTTAGCTCCTACAATGAGCAGTTCTTC.

This chain links TRBV11-3 with TRBJ2-4; no reliable D call. Per the germline V gene, CDR1 is SGHNT and CDR2 is YENEEA. Trimming removed 0 bases at V and 10 bases at J, with 7 bases between. This CDR3 comprises 12 residues. Written as DNA, the CDR3 is TGTGCCAGCAGCTTAGAAAGCCGGATTCAGTACTTC. Translation gives CASSLESRIQYF.

J is TRBJ1-6 and V is TRBV4-1, with TRBD1 matching 7 bases. The CDR3 covers 16 residues. Germline loops: CDR1 MGHRA, CDR2 YSYEKL. The V segment lost 4 bases and the J segment 7 bases; nucleotides outside the gene matches: 10. DNA of the CDR3: TGCGCCAGCAGCCGGCAGGGGACAGCCGACAATTCACCCCTCCACTTT. Translated, it gives CASSRQGTADNSPLHF.

The V call is TRBV5-6, the J call TRBJ1-2, with unresolved D. Deletions cut 1 base from V and 0 bases from J, with 10 bases between. Germline CDR1 is SGHDT and CDR2 is YYEEEE. The CDR3 loop spans 15 amino acids. CDR3 DNA: TGTGCCAGCAGCTTGTATACAGAGCCTAACTATGGCTACACCTTC. This gives the protein CASSLYTEPNYGYTF.

The CDR3 DNA reads TGTGCCAGCAGCTCTACGTCCAGTAAGGAAAAACTGTTTTTT. As protein: CASSSTSSKEKLFF. The V gene is TRBV7-8, the J gene TRBJ1-4; D not resolved. Germline V gives CDR1 SGHVS, CDR2 FQNEAQ. The CDR3 contains 14 residues. Trimming removed 4 bases at V and 8 bases at J, with 14 bases between. Based on the CDR3 plus reference TRBV7-8 and TRBJ1-4, the full variable domain is GAGVSQSPRYKVAKRGQDVALRCDPISGHVSLFWYQQALGQGPEFLTYFQNEAQLDKSGLPSDRFFAERPEGSVSTLKIQRTQQEDSAVYLCASSSTSSKEKLFFGSGTQLSVL.

The sample holds a few counts of this clone. J is TRBJ2-1 and V is TRBV15; 10 bases fit TRBD1. With 1 base clipped from V and 7 bases from J, the junction kept 4 bases outside the gene matches. The germline CDR1 and CDR2 sequences are LNHNV and YYDKDF (reference sequence). This CDR3 is 15 amino acids long. The DNA of the CDR3 is TGTGCCACCAGCAGAGGACAGGGGGCATGGAATGAGCAGTTCTTC. Translating gives CATSRGQGAWNEQFF. The complete variable domain, with remaining parts taken from reference TRBV15 and TRBJ2-1, reads DAMVIQNPRYQVTQFGKPVTLSCSQTLNHNVMYWYQQKSSQAPKLLFHYYDKDFNNEADTPDNFQSRRPNTSFCFLDIRSPGLGDTAMYLCATSRGQGAWNEQFFGPGTRLTVL.

The CDR3: CASSLPGGYEQYF. The CDR3 DNA reads TGTGCCAGCAGCTTACCGGGAGGTTACGAGCAGTACTTC. The genes are TRBV7-9 and TRBJ2-7, with 7 positions matching TRBD2. The CDR3 covers 13 residues. Germline CDR1 and CDR2: SEHNR and FQNEAQ (reference sequence). The junction had 2 bases not matched to a gene; V was cut back by 2 bases and J by 4 bases.

The chain employs TRBV9 and TRBJ2-5; a possible D gene is TRBD2 (6 bases). Germline V gene data show CDR1 as SGDLS and CDR2 as YYNGEE. The CDR3 runs 15 residues. V was cut by 0 bases and J by 4 bases, with 13 bases left in between. In DNA form, the CDR3 reads TGTGCCAGCAGCGTAGAAGCGTTGGGGGGAGAGACCCAGTACTTC. Its protein is CASSVEALGGETQYF.

The chain combines TRBV28 with TRBJ1-1; D is ambiguous. Trimming left V 5 bases short and J 5 bases short, with 18 bases between. Germline V gene lookup returns CDR1 MDHEN and CDR2 SYDVKM. CDR3 length: 15 amino acids. CDR3 sequence reads: CASSQTRQVATEAFF. The CDR3 DNA follows: TGTGCCAGCAGTCAAACCCGCCAGGTTGCGACTGAAGCTTTCTTT. Supplemented by reference TRBV28 and TRBJ1-1, the full variable domain reads DVKVTQSSRYLVKRTGEKVFLECVQDMDHENMFWYRQDPGLGLRLIYFSYDVKMKEKGDIPEGYSVSREKKERFSLILESASTNQTSMYLCASSQTRQVATEAFFGQGTRLTVV.

V is TRBV10-3 and J is TRBJ2-3; tentative D call: TRBD2 (6 bases). V lost 7 bases and J lost 4, with 21 bases in between. Germline V CDR1 and CDR2: ENHRY, SYGVKD. The CDR3 spans 16 residues. Written as DNA, the CDR3 is TGTGCCATCACCCCCGAGAGGGCGGGACTTCCAGATACGCAGTATTTT. Encoded protein: CAITPERAGLPDTQYF.

The chain uses TRBV11-3 and TRBJ2-5; D not resolved. With 1 base removed from V and 0 bases from J, the gap between germline ends came to 6 bases. The CDR3 spans 14 residues. The germline V gene has CDR1 SGHNT and CDR2 YENEEA. The CDR3 DNA reads as TGTGCCAGCAGCTTAGGAGTGTACCAAGAGACCCAGTACTTC. It specifies CASSLGVYQETQYF.